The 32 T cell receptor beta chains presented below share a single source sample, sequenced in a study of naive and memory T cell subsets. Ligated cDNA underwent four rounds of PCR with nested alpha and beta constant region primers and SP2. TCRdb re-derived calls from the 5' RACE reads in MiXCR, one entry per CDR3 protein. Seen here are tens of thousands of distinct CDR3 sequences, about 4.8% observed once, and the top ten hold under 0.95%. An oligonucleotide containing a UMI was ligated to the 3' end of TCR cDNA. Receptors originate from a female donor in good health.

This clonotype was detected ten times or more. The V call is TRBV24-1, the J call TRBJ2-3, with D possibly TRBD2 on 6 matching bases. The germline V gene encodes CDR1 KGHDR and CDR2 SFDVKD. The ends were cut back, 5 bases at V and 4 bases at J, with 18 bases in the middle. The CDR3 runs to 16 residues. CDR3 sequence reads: CATSGSLAKGSDTQYF. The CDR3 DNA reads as TGTGCCACCAGTGGGTCCCTAGCGAAGGGTTCAGATACGCAGTATTTT.

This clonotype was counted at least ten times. CDR3 sequence: CASSQVRALRTDTQYF. In DNA, the CDR3 is TGTGCCAGCAGCCAAGTTCGAGCCTTGAGGACAGATACGCAGTATTTT. This sequence joins TRBV14 and TRBJ2-3; D unresolved. Looked up from germline, CDR1 is SGHDN and CDR2 is FVKESK. The CDR3 length is 16 residues. Trimming removed 1 base at V and 3 bases at J, with 14 bases between.

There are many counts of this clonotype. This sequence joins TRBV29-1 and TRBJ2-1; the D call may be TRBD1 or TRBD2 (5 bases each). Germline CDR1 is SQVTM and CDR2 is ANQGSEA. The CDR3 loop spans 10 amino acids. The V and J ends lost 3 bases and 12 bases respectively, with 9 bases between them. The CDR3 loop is CSVEGVVQFF. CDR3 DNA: TGCAGCGTTGAGGGGGTTGTGCAGTTCTTC.

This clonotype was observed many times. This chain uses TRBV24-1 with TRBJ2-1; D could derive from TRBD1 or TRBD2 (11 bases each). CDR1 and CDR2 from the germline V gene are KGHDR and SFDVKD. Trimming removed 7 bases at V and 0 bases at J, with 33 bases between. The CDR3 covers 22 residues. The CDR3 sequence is CATSRDRGKVGTSGGSYNEQFF. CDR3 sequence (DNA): TGTGCCACCAGCCGGGACAGGGGGAAAGTGGGGACTAGCGGCGGCTCCTACAATGAGCAGTTCTTC.

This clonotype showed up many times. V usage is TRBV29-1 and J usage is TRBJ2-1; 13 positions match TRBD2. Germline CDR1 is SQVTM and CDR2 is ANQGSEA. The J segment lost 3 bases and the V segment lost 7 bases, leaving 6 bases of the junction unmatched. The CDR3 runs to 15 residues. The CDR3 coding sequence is TGCAGCGAAGAGGGACTAGCGGGAAACTACAATGAGCAGTTCTTC. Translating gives CSEEGLAGNYNEQFF.

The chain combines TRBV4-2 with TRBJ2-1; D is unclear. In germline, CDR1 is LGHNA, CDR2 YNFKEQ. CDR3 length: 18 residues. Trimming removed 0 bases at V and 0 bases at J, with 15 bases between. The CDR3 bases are TGTGCCAGCAGCCAAGATCCCAGCAGCGCTAGCTCCTACAATGAGCAGTTCTTC. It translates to CASSQDPSSASSYNEQFF.

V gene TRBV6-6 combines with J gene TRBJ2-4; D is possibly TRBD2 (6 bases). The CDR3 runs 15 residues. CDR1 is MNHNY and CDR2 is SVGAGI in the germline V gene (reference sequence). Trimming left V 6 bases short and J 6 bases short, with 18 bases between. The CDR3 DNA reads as TGTGCCAGCAGAAAAAAGTCCGGGACTCGAAACATTCAGTACTTC. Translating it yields CASRKKSGTRNIQYF.

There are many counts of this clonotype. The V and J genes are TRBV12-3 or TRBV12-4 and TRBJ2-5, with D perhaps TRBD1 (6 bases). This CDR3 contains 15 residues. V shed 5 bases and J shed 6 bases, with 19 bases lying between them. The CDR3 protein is CASSPDNRVGKTQYF. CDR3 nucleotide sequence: TGTGCCAGCAGTCCGGATAACAGGGTGGGAAAGACCCAGTACTTC.

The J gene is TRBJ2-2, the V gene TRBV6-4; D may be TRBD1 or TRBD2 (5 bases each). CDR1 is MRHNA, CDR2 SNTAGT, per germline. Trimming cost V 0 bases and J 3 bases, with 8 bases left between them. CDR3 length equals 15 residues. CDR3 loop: CASSDSVGDTGELFF. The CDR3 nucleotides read TGTGCCAGCAGTGACTCAGTGGGGGACACCGGGGAGCTGTTTTTT.

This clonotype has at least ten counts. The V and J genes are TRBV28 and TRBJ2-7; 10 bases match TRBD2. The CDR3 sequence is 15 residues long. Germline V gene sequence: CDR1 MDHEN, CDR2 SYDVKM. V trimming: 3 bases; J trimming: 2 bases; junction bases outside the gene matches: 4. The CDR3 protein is CASSFLLAGAYEQYF. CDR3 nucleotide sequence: TGTGCCAGCAGTTTTCTCCTAGCGGGAGCCTACGAGCAGTACTTC.

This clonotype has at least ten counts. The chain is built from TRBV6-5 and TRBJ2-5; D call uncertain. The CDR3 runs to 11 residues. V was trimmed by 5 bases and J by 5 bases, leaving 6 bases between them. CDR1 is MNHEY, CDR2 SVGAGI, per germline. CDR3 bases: TGTGCCAGCAGTCGTCGGGAGACCCAGTACTTC. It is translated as CASSRRETQYF.

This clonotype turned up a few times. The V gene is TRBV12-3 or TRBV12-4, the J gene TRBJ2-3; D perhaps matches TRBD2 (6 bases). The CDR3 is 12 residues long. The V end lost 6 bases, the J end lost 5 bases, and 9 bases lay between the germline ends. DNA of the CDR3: TGTGCCAGCAGGGCAGCGGGAGATACGCAGTATTTT. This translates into CASRAAGDTQYF.

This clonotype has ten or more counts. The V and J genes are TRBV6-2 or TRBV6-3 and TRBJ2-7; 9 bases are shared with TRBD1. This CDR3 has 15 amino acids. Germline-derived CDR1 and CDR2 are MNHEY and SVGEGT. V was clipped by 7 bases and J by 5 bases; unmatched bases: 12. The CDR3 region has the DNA TGTGCCAGCAAAGACAGGGGGAGTGGTTCTGACGAGCAGTACTTC. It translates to CASKDRGSGSDEQYF.

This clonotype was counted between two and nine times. DNA for the CDR3: TGTGCCAGCAGCCAACATCGCTCTAGCGGGACCTCCTACGAGCAGTACTTC. Translating it yields CASSQHRSSGTSYEQYF. This chain joins TRBV4-2 and TRBJ2-7; 9 bases are shared with TRBD2. J gave up 0 bases and V 2 bases, and 8 bases lay outside the gene matches. Germline-derived CDR1 and CDR2 are LGHNA and YNFKEQ. This CDR3 region has 17 residues.

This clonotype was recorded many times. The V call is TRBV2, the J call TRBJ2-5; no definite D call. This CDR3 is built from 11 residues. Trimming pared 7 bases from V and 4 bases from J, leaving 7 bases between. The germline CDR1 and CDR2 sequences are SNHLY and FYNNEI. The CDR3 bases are TGTGCCAGCATAGAACGAGAGACCCAGTACTTC. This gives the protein CASIERETQYF.

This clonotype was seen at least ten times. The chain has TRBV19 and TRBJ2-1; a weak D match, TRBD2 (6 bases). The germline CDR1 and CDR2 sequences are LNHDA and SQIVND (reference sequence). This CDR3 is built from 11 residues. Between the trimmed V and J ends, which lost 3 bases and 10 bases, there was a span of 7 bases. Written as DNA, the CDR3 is TGTGCCAGTAGTATCGGAGGGGAGCAGTTCTTC. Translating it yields CASSIGGEQFF.

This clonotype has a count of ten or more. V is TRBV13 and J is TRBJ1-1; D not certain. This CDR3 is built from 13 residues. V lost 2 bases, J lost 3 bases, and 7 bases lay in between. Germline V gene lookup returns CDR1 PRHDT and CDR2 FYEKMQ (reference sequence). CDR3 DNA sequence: TGTGCCAGCAGCTTAATAGGGTACACTGAAGCTTTCTTT. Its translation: CASSLIGYTEAFF.

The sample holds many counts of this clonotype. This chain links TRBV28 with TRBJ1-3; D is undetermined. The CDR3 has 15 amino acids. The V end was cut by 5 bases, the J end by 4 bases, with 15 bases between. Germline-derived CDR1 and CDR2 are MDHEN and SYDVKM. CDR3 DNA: TGTGCCAGCAGTAGCCCAGGCTTTCAAGGAAACACCATATATTTT. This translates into CASSSPGFQGNTIYF.

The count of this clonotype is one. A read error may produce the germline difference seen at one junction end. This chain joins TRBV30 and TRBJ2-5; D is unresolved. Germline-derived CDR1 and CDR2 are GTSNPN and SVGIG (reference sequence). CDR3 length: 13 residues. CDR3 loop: CAWSVVNQGTQYF. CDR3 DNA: TGTGCCTGGAGTGTGGTGAACCAAGGGACCCAGTACTTC.

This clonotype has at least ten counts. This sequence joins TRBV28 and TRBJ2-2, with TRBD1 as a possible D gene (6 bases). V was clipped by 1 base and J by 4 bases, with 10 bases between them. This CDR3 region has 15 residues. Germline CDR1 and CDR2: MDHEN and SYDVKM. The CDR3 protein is CASSLLQGSTGELFF. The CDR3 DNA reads TGTGCCAGCAGTTTATTACAGGGTAGCACCGGGGAGCTGTTTTTT.

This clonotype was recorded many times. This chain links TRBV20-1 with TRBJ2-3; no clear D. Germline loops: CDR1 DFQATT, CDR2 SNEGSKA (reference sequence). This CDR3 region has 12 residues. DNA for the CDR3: TGCAGCCCGGCCTCGCAGACAGATACGCAGTATTTT. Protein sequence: CSPASQTDTQYF.

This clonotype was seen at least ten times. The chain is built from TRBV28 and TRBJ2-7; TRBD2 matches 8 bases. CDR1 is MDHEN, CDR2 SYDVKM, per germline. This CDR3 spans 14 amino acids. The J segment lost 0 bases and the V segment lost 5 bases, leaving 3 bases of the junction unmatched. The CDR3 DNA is TGTGCCAGCAGTCGGAGCGGGAGCTCCTACGAGCAGTACTTC. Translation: CASSRSGSSYEQYF.

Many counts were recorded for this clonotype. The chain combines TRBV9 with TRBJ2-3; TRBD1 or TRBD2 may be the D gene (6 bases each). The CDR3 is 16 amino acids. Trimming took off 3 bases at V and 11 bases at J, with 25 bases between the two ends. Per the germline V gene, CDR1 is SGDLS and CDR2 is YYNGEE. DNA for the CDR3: TGTGCCAGCAGCGCGAGGGGGGCACTAGTCACGGAGTGGCAGTATTTT. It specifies CASSARGALVTEWQYF.

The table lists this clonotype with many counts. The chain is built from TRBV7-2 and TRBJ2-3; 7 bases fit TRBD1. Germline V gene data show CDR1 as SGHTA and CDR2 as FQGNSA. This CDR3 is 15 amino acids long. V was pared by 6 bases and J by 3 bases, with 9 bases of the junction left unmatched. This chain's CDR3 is CASRGGGRWTDTQYF. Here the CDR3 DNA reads TGTGCCAGCAGAGGGGGCGGAAGATGGACAGATACGCAGTATTTT.

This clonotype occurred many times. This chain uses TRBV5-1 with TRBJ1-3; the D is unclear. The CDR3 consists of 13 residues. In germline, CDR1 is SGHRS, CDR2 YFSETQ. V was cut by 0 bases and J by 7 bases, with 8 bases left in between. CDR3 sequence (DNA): TGCGCCAGCAGCTTGGACGGGAGGAACACCATATATTTT. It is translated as CASSLDGRNTIYF.

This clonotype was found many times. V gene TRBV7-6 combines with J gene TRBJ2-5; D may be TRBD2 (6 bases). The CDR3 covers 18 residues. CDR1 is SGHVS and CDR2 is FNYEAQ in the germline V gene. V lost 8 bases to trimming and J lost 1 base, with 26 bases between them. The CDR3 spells CASGTYSWGTLFQETQYF. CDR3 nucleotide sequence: TGTGCCAGCGGGACTTACTCATGGGGGACTCTCTTCCAAGAGACCCAGTACTTC.

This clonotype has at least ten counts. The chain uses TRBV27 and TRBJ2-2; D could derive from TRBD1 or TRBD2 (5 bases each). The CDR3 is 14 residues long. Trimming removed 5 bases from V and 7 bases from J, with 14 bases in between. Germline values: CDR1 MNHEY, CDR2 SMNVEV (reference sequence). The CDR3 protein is CASSPSWDVGELFF. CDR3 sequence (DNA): TGTGCCAGCAGTCCATCATGGGACGTCGGGGAGCTGTTTTTT.

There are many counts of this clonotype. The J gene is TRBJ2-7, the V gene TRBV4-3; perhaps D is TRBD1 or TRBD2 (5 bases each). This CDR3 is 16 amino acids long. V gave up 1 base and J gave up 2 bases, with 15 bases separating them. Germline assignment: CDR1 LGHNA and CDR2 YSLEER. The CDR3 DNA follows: TGCGCCAGCAGCCAAGCTACCGGGACCCGAACCTACGAGCAGTACTTC. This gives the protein CASSQATGTRTYEQYF.

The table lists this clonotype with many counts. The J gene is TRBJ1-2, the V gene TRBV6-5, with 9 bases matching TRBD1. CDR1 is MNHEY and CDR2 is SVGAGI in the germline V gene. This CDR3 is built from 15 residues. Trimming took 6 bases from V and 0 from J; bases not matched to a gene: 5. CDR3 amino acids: CASSARDRANYGYTF. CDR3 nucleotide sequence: TGTGCCAGCAGCGCACGGGACAGGGCTAACTATGGCTACACCTTC.

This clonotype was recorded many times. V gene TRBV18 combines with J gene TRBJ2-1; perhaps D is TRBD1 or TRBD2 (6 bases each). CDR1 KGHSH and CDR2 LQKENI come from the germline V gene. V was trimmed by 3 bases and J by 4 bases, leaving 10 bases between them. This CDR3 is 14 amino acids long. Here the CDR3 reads CASSPEGGYNEQFF. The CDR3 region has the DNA TGTGCCAGCTCACCCGAGGGGGGATACAATGAGCAGTTCTTC. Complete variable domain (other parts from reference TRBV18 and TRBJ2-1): NAGVMQNPRHLVRRRGQEARLRCSPMKGHSHVYWYRQLPEEGLKFMVYLQKENIIDESGMPKERFSAEFPKEGPSILRIQQVVRGDSAAYFCASSPEGGYNEQFFGPGTRLTVL.

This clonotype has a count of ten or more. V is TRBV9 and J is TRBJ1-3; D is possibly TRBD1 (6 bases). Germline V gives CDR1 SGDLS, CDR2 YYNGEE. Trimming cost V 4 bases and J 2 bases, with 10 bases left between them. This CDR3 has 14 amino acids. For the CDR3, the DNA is TGTGCCAGCAGCTCCAGGGGTCCTGGAAACACCATATATTTT. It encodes CASSSRGPGNTIYF.

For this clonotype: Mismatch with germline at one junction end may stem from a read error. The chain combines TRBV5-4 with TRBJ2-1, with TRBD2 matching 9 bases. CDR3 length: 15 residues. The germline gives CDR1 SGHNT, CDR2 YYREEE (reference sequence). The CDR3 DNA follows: TGTGCCAGCAGCCCAACCGGGACTAGCTACCATGAGCAGTTCTTC. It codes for CASSPTGTSYHEQFF.